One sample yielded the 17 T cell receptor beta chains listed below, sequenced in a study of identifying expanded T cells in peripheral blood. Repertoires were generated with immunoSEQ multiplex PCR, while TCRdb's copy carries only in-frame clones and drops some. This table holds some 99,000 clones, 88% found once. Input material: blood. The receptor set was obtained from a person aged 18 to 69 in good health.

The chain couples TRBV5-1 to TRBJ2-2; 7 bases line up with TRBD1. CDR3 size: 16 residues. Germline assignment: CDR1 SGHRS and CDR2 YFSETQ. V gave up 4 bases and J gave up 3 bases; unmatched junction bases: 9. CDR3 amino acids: CASSLGDREDTGELFF. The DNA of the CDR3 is TGCGCCAGCAGCCTGGGCGACAGGGAAGACACCGGGGAGCTGTTTTTT.

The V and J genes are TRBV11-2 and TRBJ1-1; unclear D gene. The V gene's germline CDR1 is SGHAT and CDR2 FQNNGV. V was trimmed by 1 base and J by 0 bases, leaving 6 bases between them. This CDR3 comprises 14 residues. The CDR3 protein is CASSLGQMNTEAFF. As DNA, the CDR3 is TGTGCCAGCAGCTTAGGGCAGATGAACACTGAAGCTTTCTTT.

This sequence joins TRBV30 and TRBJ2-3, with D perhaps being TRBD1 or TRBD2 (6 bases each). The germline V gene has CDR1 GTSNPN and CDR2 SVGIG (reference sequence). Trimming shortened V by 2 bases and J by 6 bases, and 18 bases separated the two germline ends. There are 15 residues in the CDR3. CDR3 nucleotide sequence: TGTGCCTGGAGTATCGGAGGGGGTTATCGGGATACGCAGTATTTT. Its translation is CAWSIGGGYRDTQYF.

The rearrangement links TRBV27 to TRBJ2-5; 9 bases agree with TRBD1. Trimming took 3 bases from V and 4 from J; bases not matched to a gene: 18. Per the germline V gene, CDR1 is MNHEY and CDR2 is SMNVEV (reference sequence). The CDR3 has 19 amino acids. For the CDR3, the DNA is TGTGCCAGCAGTTTCAGGTCGATTACAGGGGGCAAGTTGGGAGAGACCCAGTACTTC. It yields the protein CASSFRSITGGKLGETQYF.

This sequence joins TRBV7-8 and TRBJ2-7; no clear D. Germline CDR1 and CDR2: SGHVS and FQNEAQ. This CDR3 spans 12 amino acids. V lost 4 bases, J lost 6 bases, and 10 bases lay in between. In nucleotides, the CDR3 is TGTGCCAGCAGCTCCGACCTGCTCGAGCAGTACTTC. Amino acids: CASSSDLLEQYF.

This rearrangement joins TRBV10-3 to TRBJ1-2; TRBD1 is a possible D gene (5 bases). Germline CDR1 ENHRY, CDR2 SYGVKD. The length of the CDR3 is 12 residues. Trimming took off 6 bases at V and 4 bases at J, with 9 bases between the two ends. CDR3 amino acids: CAISSGSYGYTF. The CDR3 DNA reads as TGTGCCATCAGCTCAGGGTCCTATGGCTACACCTTC.

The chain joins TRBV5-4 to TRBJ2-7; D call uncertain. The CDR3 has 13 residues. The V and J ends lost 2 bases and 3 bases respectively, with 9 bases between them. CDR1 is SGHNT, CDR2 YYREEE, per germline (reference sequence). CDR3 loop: CASSLGPRYEQYF. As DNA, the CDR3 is TGTGCCAGCAGCTTAGGACCCCGCTACGAGCAGTACTTC.

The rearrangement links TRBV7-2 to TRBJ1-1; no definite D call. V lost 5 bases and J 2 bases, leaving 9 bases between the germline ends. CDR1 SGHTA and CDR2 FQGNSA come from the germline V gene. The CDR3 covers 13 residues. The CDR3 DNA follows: TGTGCCAGCAGCCCGGGCCCCAACACTGAAGCTTTCTTT. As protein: CASSPGPNTEAFF.

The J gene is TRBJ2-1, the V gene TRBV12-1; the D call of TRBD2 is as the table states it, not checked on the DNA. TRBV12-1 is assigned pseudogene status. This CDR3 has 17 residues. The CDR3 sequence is CASSFVGRYYSYNEQFF. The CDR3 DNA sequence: TGTGCCAGCAGCTTTGTCGGGAGGTATTACTCCTACAATGAGCAGTTCTTC.

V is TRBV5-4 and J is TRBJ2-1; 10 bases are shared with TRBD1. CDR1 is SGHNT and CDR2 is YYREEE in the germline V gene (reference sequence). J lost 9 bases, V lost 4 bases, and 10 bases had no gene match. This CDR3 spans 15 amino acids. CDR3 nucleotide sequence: TGTGCCAGCAGCCCCCGGGACAGGGGTTTTGGTGAGCAGTTCTTC. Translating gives CASSPRDRGFGEQFF.

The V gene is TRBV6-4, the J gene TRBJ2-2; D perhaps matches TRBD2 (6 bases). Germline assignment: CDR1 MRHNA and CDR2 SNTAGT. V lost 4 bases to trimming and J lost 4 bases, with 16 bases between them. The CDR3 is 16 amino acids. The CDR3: CASSVEGNLITGELFF. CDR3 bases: TGTGCCAGCAGTGTGGAGGGCAACCTAATCACCGGGGAGCTGTTTTTT.

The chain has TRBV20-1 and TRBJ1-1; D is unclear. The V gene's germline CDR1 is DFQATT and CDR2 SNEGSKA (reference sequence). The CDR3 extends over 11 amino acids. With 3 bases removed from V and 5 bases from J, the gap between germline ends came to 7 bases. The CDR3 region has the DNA TGCAGTGCTAGCACGTATACTGAAGCTTTCTTT. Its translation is CSASTYTEAFF.

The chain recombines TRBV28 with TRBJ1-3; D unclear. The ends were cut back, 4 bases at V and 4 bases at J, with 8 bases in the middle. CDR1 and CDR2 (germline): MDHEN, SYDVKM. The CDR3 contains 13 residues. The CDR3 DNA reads TGTGCCAGCAGTTCCTATCAGGGAAACACCATATATTTT. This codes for CASSSYQGNTIYF.

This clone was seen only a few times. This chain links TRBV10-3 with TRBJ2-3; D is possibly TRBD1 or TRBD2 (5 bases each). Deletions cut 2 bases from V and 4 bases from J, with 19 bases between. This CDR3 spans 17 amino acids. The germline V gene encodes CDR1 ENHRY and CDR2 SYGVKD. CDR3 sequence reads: CAISEPGEGLWADTQYF. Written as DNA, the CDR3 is TGTGCCATCAGTGAGCCTGGTGAGGGGCTGTGGGCAGATACGCAGTATTTT.

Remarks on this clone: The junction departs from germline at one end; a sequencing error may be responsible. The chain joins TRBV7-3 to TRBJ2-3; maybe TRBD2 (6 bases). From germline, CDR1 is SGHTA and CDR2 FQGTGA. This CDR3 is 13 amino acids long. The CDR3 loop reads CASTLGGADTQYF. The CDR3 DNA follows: TGTGCCAGCACCTTAGGAGGGGCGGATACGCAGTATTTT.

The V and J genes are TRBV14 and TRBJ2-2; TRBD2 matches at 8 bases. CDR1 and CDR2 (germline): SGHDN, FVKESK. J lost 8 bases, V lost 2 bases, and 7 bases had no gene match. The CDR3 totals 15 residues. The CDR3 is CASSQRTSRMGELFF. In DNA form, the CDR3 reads TGTGCCAGCAGCCAAAGGACTAGCAGGATGGGGGAGCTGTTTTTT.

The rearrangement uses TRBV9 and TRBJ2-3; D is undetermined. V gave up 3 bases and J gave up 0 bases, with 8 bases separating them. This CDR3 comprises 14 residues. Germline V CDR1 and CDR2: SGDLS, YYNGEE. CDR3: CASSAVGSTDTQYF. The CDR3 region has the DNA TGTGCCAGCAGCGCAGTGGGGAGCACAGATACGCAGTATTTT. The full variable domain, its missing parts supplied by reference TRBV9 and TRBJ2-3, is DSGVTQTPKHLITATGQRVTLRCSPRSGDLSVYWYQQSLDQGLQFLIQYYNGEERAKGNILERFSAQQFPDLHSELNLSSLELGDSALYFCASSAVGSTDTQYFGPGTRLTVL.